The source of this T cell receptor beta chain is a study of blood T cells in healthy people across ages. Study-wide points: Considered underestimates were the diversity estimates obtained from one million T cells. Greater diversity and more naive CD4+ cells were seen in long-lived donors than in aged donors.

Each donor's blood draw was 8.5 to 10 milliliters of peripheral blood. This CDR3 contains 15 residues. Germline CDR1 reads KGHDR; CDR2 reads SFDVKD. V shed 5 bases, J shed 1 base, and the junction held 4 bases outside the gene matches. A few counts support this clonotype. Its antigen remains unidentified. Sample-barcoded 5' priming and a J-beta primer mix drove a second PCR of roughly 7 to 11 cycles. TCRdb recomputed calls from the 5' RACE reads with MiXCR, one row per CDR3 protein. The table records about 280,000 distinct CDR3 sequences, 25% to 30% of them present only once. This chain joins TRBV24-1 and TRBJ2-1; 7 positions agree with TRBD2. This TCR came from a woman aged 65 to 85 in good health. The sample taken for sequencing was blood. The CDR3 is CATSGVRESYNEQFF. The CDR3 coding sequence is TGTGCCACCAGTGGAGTGCGGGAGTCCTACAATGAGCAGTTCTTC.